The entry below describes one TCR beta chain. Its target is not known. This sample is part of a study of OX40 agonist ivuxolimab in advanced cancers. General study points: Expansion of clones was among the lowest in partial responders at 0.1-3.0 mg/kg.

The CDR3 extends over 14 amino acids. Germline trimming cut 7 bases from V and 5 bases from J; bases unmatched to any gene: 7. Per germline, CDR1 MDHEN and CDR2 SYDVKM. Clones were read by immunoSEQ multiplex PCR, and TCRdb kept only the in-frame ones, dropping some. The sample shows 35,000 or so clones, about 92% of them seen only once. Sequencing was performed on CD4+ or CD8+ T cells sorted from blood, taken in a trial of the OX40 agonist ivuxolimab. The receptor was isolated from an adult with an advanced solid tumor such as melanoma, head and neck, liver or kidney cancer. The chain joins TRBV28 to TRBJ2-2; the match to TRBD2 covers 7 bases. The CDR3 DNA is TGTGCCAGCAAAGGCGGGAGTAGGACCGGGGAGCTGTTTTTT. Its translation is CASKGGSRTGELFF.